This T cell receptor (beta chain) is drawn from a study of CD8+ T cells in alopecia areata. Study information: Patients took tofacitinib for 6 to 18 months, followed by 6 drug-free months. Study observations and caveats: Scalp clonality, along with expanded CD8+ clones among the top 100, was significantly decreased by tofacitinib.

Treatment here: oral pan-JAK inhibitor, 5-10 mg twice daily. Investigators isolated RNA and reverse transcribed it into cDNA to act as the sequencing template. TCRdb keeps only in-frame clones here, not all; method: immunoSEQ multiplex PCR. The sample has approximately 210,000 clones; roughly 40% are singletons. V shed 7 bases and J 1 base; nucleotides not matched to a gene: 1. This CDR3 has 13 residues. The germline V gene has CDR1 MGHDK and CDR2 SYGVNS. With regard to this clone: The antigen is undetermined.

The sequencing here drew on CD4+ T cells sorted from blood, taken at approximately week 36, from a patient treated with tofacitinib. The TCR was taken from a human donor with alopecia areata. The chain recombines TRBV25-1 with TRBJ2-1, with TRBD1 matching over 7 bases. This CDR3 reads CASKTGSYNEQFF. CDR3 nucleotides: TGTGCCAGCAAGACAGGGTCCTACAATGAGCAGTTCTTC.